Presented here are 30 T cell receptor beta chains from one specimen sequenced in a study of T cells in Graves' hyperthyroidism and ophthalmopathy. RNA transcripts provided the source from which TCR beta CDR3 regions were amplified. When the TCR CDR3 underwent first-round RT-PCR, the HTBI primer set was used. TCRdb re-called the multiplex PCR reads with MiXCR, one entry per CDR3 protein. The table lists about 600,000 distinct CDR3 sequences, more than 15% of them singletons, with 2.5% to 4% in the top ten. Material: blood. These receptors originate from a woman between 40 and 50 years old with Graves' ophthalmopathy.

Many counts were recorded for this clonotype. This chain uses TRBV5-1 with TRBJ2-1; a weak D match, TRBD2 (6 bases). CDR1 and CDR2 (germline): SGHRS, YFSETQ. V was trimmed by 4 bases and J by 6 bases, leaving 20 bases between them. CDR3 length: 16 amino acids. The CDR3 DNA follows: TGCGCCAGCAGCAAAGGAACCCAACTAGCTGGCAATGAGCAGTTCTTC. This translates into CASSKGTQLAGNEQFF.

Points on this clonotype: Since a much larger clone is just one base distant, this may be a read error. The chain joins TRBV12-3 or TRBV12-4 to TRBJ2-7; D possibly matches TRBD1 or TRBD2 (5 bases each). The CDR3 consists of 13 residues. CDR3 region: CTSRGLGHTEQYF. Written as DNA, the CDR3 is TGTACCAGCCGCGGACTGGGGCATACCGAGCAGTACTTC.

There are a few counts of this clonotype. The gene calls are TRBV30 and TRBJ1-6; 7 bases match TRBD1. This CDR3 has 15 residues. Germline CDR1 GTSNPN, CDR2 SVGIG (reference sequence). V shed 3 bases and J 9 bases; nucleotides not matched to a gene: 11. For the CDR3, the DNA is TGTGCCTGGAGCCGACAGGGAAATCGAGGTTCACCCCTCCACTTT. It encodes CAWSRQGNRGSPLHF.

There are a few counts of this clonotype. A read error may produce the germline difference seen at one junction end. This chain connects TRBV30 to TRBJ2-1; perhaps TRBD2 as D (5 bases). Germline CDR1 and CDR2: GTSNPN and SVGIG (reference sequence). The CDR3 is made up of 14 amino acids. The DNA for the CDR3 is TGTGCCTGGAGTGACGGGGTGGGTTACAATGAGCAGTGCTTC. Translated: CAWSDGVGYNEQCF.

This clonotype was detected only a few times. The chain couples TRBV9 to TRBJ2-5; 8 bases align to TRBD2. This CDR3 is built from 14 residues. Per the germline V gene, CDR1 is SGDLS and CDR2 is YYNGEE. The trim removed 0 bases at V and 5 bases at J, leaving 3 bases unmatched. This CDR3 is CASSVEAGGETQYF. The CDR3 DNA reads as TGTGCCAGCAGCGTAGAGGCGGGGGGCGAGACCCAGTACTTC. Variable domain in full (rest from reference TRBV9 and TRBJ2-5): DSGVTQTPKHLITATGQRVTLRCSPRSGDLSVYWYQQSLDQGLQFLIQYYNGEERAKGNILERFSAQQFPDLHSELNLSSLELGDSALYFCASSVEAGGETQYFGPGTRLLVL.

V usage is TRBV10-3 and J usage is TRBJ1-4, with unresolved D. The CDR3 sequence is 15 residues long. Trimming pared 0 bases from V and 3 bases from J, leaving 8 bases between. CDR1 ENHRY and CDR2 SYGVKD come from the germline V gene. The DNA for the CDR3 is TGTGCCATCAGTGAGTCCCGAGGAGCTAATGAAAAACTGTTTTTT. As protein: CAISESRGANEKLFF.

The CDR3 bases are TGCGCCAGCAGCTTAGGACTAGCGGGAGCCCATGAGCAGTTCTTC. Translating gives CASSLGLAGAHEQFF. The chain recombines TRBV5-1 with TRBJ2-1; 13 positions match TRBD2. There are 15 residues in the CDR3. CDR1 and CDR2 (germline): SGHRS, YFSETQ. V gave up 2 bases and J gave up 8 bases; unmatched junction bases: 4.

This chain uses TRBV19 with TRBJ1-5; the D gene is possibly TRBD1 (5 bases). Germline V CDR1 and CDR2: LNHDA, SQIVND (reference sequence). The V end lost 8 bases, the J end lost 4 bases, and 27 bases lay between the germline ends. The length of the CDR3 is 18 residues. CDR3 nucleotide sequence: TGTGCCAGTGGGAACCCGGCGAGGGAAGGGGTACGAAATCAGCCCCAGCATTTT. Translating it yields CASGNPAREGVRNQPQHF.

This clonotype turned up a few times. The junction does not match germline at one end; this may be a read error. The rearrangement joins TRBV2 to TRBJ1-2; D call uncertain. The CDR3 contains 13 residues. Germline assignment: CDR1 SNHLY and CDR2 FYNNEI. The CDR3 here is CAGSSRGPYGYTF. Written as DNA, the CDR3 is TGTGCCGGCAGTTCCCGCGGGCCCTATGGCTACACCTTC. The entire variable domain, with the rest obtained from reference TRBV2 and TRBJ1-2, is as follows: EPEVTQTPSHQVTQMGQEVILRCVPISNHLYFYWYRQILGQKVEFLVSFYNNEISEKSEIFDDQFSVERPDGSNFTLKIRSTKLEDSAMYFCAGSSRGPYGYTFGSGTRLTVV.

This clonotype was counted a few times. The gene calls are TRBV20-1 and TRBJ2-2; D perhaps matches TRBD1 (6 bases). Germline V lookup: CDR1 DFQATT, CDR2 SNEGSKA (reference sequence). The V end was cut by 6 bases, the J end by 6 bases, with 11 bases between. The CDR3 has 12 residues. CDR3 nucleotides: TGCAGTGCCCGGACAGTACCCGGGGAGCTGTTTTTT. This gives the protein CSARTVPGELFF.

This clonotype has ten or more counts. The chain uses TRBV3-1 and TRBJ1-1; D uncertain. Trimming left V 1 base short and J 4 bases short, with 10 bases between. Germline lookup yields CDR1 LGHDT and CDR2 YNNKEL (reference sequence). This CDR3 region has 14 residues. This CDR3 reads CASSQVWGGTEAFF. The CDR3, as DNA: TGTGCCAGCAGCCAAGTTTGGGGAGGCACTGAAGCTTTCTTT.

The CDR3 reads CATDEGTTNEKLFF. CDR3 nucleotide sequence: TGTGCCACCGACGAGGGAACAACTAATGAAAAACTGTTTTTT. This chain joins TRBV6-1 and TRBJ1-4; D is ambiguous. CDR1 and CDR2 from the germline V gene are MNHNS and SASEGT. Trimming pared 10 bases from V and 0 bases from J, leaving 12 bases between. The CDR3 spans 14 residues.

J is TRBJ2-2 and V is TRBV19, with 10 bases fitting TRBD1. Germline CDR1 is LNHDA and CDR2 is SQIVND (reference sequence). Trimming took 4 bases from V and 5 from J; bases not matched to a gene: 1. This CDR3 is 14 amino acids long. CDR3 DNA sequence: TGTGCCAGTAGTAAGGGACAGGGGACCGGGGAGCTGTTTTTT. This encodes CASSKGQGTGELFF.

This chain joins TRBV5-1 and TRBJ2-7, with D maybe TRBD2 (5 bases). Germline loops: CDR1 SGHRS, CDR2 YFSETQ. The CDR3 is 13 residues long. The ends were cut back, 1 base at V and 6 bases at J, with 11 bases in the middle. This chain's CDR3 is CASSLTGKLEQYF. DNA for the CDR3: TGCGCCAGCAGCTTGACCGGGAAACTCGAGCAGTACTTC.

The chain joins TRBV18 to TRBJ1-6; D unresolved. V was cut by 3 bases and J by 7 bases, with 19 bases left in between. CDR1 and CDR2 from the germline V gene are KGHSH and LQKENI. The CDR3 extends over 17 amino acids. The CDR3 DNA reads TGTGCCAGCTCACCCCGTATAGTTGACACGGGGAATTCACCCCTCCACTTT. Translated: CASSPRIVDTGNSPLHF.

This rearrangement joins TRBV27 to TRBJ2-7; D gene unclear. Trimming took off 5 bases at V and 7 bases at J, with 18 bases between the two ends. The CDR3 is 14 amino acids. Germline V lookup: CDR1 MNHEY, CDR2 SMNVEV (reference sequence). The CDR3 loop is CASSIHRQSSEQYF. The CDR3 DNA follows: TGTGCCAGCAGTATCCATCGACAATCCTCGGAGCAGTACTTC.

This clonotype was counted at least ten times. This chain links TRBV20-1 with TRBJ2-3; perhaps TRBD1 as D (7 bases). Trimming cost V 6 bases and J 5 bases, with 21 bases left between them. Per germline, CDR1 DFQATT and CDR2 SNEGSKA (reference sequence). The CDR3 covers 15 residues. The CDR3 loop reads CSASSRQGEVDTQYF. The CDR3 DNA reads TGCAGTGCCTCGTCGAGGCAGGGGGAGGTAGATACGCAGTATTTT.

The CDR3 DNA reads as TGTGCCAGTAGTGTGGGGACAGCCTCTGGAAACACCATATATTTT. This translates into CASSVGTASGNTIYF. The rearrangement links TRBV19 to TRBJ1-3, with 7 bases identical to TRBD1. The V gene's germline CDR1 is LNHDA and CDR2 SQIVND (reference sequence). The junction had 4 bases not matched to a gene; V was cut back by 5 bases and J by 0 bases. CDR3 length equals 15 residues.

This clonotype was seen at least ten times. This rearrangement joins TRBV12-3 or TRBV12-4 to TRBJ2-3, with 10 bases aligning to TRBD2. Trimming at V came to 9 bases and at J to 1 base, leaving 4 bases not matched to a gene. This CDR3 is built from 14 residues. CDR3 bases: TGTGCCAGTAACAGCGGGGGGGGCACAGATACGCAGTATTTT. It is translated as CASNSGGGTDTQYF.

J is TRBJ2-1 and V is TRBV10-3, with TRBD1 matching 7 bases. The CDR3 is 17 amino acids. The V segment lost 1 base and the J segment 3 bases; nucleotides outside the gene matches: 9. Germline assignment: CDR1 ENHRY and CDR2 SYGVKD. CDR3 DNA: TGTGCCATCAGTGAGTATCAGGGACAGAGCGACTACAATGAGCAGTTCTTC. Amino acids: CAISEYQGQSDYNEQFF.

V is TRBV5-6 and J is TRBJ2-2, with D uncertain. Between the trimmed V and J ends, which lost 2 bases and 4 bases, there was a span of 6 bases. The CDR3 runs 13 residues. CDR1 is SGHDT, CDR2 YYEEEE, per germline. CDR3 region: CASSLVFTGELFF. The CDR3, as DNA: TGTGCCAGCAGCTTAGTTTTCACCGGGGAGCTGTTTTTT. Filled out from reference TRBV5-6 and TRBJ2-2, the complete variable domain reads DAGVTQSPTHLIKTRGQQVTLRCSPKSGHDTVSWYQQALGQGPQFIFQYYEEEERQRGNFPDRFSGHQFPNYSSELNVNALLLGDSALYLCASSLVFTGELFFGEGSRLTVL.

The sample holds many counts of this clonotype. The chain carries TRBV20-1 and TRBJ2-7; TRBD2 is a possible D gene (5 bases). Germline V gives CDR1 DFQATT, CDR2 SNEGSKA (reference sequence). Trimming took off 2 bases at V and 7 bases at J, with 18 bases between the two ends. CDR3 size: 14 residues. CDR3 residues: CSARPVAGLREQYF. The CDR3 DNA follows: TGCAGTGCTAGACCCGTTGCGGGCCTTAGAGAGCAGTACTTC.

This clonotype was counted once. Given a much more abundant clone one base away, this may be a read error. This rearrangement joins TRBV11-2 to TRBJ2-7; possible D gene TRBD2, 6 bases. The end of the DNA is better explained by TRBJ2-1, so the J call may be wrong. This CDR3 contains 14 residues. From germline, CDR1 is SGHAT and CDR2 FQNNGV. The CDR3 DNA reads as TGTGCCAGCAGCCCTCGGGGGACGTCCTACGAGCAGTTCTTC. This sequence encodes CASSPRGTSYEQFF.

This clonotype occurred many times. This chain joins TRBV5-1 and TRBJ2-1; 11 bases agree with TRBD2. V trimming: 3 bases; J trimming: 4 bases; junction bases outside the gene matches: 3. The CDR3 sequence is 15 residues long. From germline, CDR1 is SGHRS and CDR2 YFSETQ. The CDR3 is CASSYGTSGYNEQFF. CDR3 nucleotides: TGCGCCAGCAGCTACGGGACTAGCGGTTACAATGAGCAGTTCTTC.

The sample holds many counts of this clonotype. The chain combines TRBV9 with TRBJ1-1, with 9 bases that match TRBD1. The CDR3 has 15 amino acids. Germline CDR1 is SGDLS and CDR2 is YYNGEE. The ends lost 7 bases at V and 0 bases at J; junction bases unmatched: 7. CDR3 protein: CASSRTGAMNTEAFF. DNA of the CDR3: TGTGCCAGCTCGAGGACAGGGGCAATGAACACTGAAGCTTTCTTT.

In regard to this clonotype: It may be a read error: a sequence one base away is much more abundant. The genes are TRBV6-1 and TRBJ2-7; 9 bases are shared with TRBD1. V lost 8 bases, J lost 6 bases, and 11 bases stayed unmatched. Looked up from germline, CDR1 is MNHNS and CDR2 is SASEGT. This CDR3 contains 14 residues. CDR3 bases: TGTGCCAGCGGAAGACCGGGACAGGGTAGCGAGCAGTACTTC. The encoded protein is CASGRPGQGSEQYF.

This clonotype has at least ten counts. The CDR3 coding sequence is TGTGCCAGCAGCTTAGGCCTCGGGACTACCTACAATGAGCAGTTCTTC. Its protein is CASSLGLGTTYNEQFF. The genes are TRBV11-1 and TRBJ2-1; 7 bases fit TRBD2. Germline CDR1 and CDR2: SGHAT and FQDESV (reference sequence). This CDR3 has 16 amino acids. Trimming took 1 base from V and 2 from J; bases not matched to a gene: 5. Drawing the rest from reference TRBV11-1 and TRBJ2-1, the complete variable domain is EAEVAQSPRYKITEKSQAVAFWCDPISGHATLYWYRQILGQGPELLVQFQDESVVDDSQLPKDRFSAERLKGVDSTLKIQPAELGDSAMYLCASSLGLGTTYNEQFFGPGTRLTVL.

This clonotype was observed at least ten times. An end of the junction does not agree with germline; a read error may underlie this. The rearrangement links TRBV12-3 or TRBV12-4 to TRBJ2-5, with D perhaps being TRBD1 or TRBD2 (6 bases each). The length of the CDR3 is 14 residues. The CDR3: CASSLAGGRETQYF. Here the CDR3 DNA reads TGTGCCAGCAGCTTAGCCGGGGGCCGGGAGACCCAGTACTTC.

This clonotype has at least ten counts. This chain links TRBV6-1 with TRBJ2-7; D is ambiguous. With 8 bases removed from V and 1 base from J, the gap between germline ends came to 12 bases. This CDR3 comprises 13 residues. Germline V lookup: CDR1 MNHNS, CDR2 SASEGT. For the CDR3, the DNA is TGTGCCAGCGCTTATCCAGGATCCTACGAGCAGTACTTC. Its protein is CASAYPGSYEQYF.

This clonotype was recorded many times. The genes are TRBV6-1 and TRBJ1-1; 8 bases agree with TRBD1. CDR3 length: 13 residues. V shed 6 bases and J 4 bases; nucleotides not matched to a gene: 4. CDR1 is MNHNS and CDR2 is SASEGT in the germline V gene. In DNA form, the CDR3 reads TGTGCCAGCAGGGACAGGGCGATCACTGAAGCTTTCTTT. This codes for CASRDRAITEAFF.